This T cell receptor beta chain stems from a study of OX40 agonist ivuxolimab in advanced cancers. Overall study: Hepatocellular carcinoma, melanoma, renal cell or head and neck cancer affected the dose-escalation patients. Therapy given before enrollment (anti-PD-1, anti-PD-L1 or anti-CTLA-4) was allowed, and 40% had some. Three patients had partial responses: one hepatocellular carcinoma, two cutaneous melanoma. Overall study results and limits: At doses 0.1 to 3.0 mg/kg, CD4+ and CD8+ clones expanded.

The method was immunoSEQ multiplex PCR; TCRdb's version includes in-frame clones alone and lacks a portion of them. The sample has tens of thousands of clones, roughly 84% seen once. From germline, CDR1 is SNHLY and CDR2 FYNNEI. The length of the CDR3 is 15 residues. V gave up 6 bases and J gave up 5 bases, with 19 bases separating them. Notes on this clone: Its specificity is unknown.

The V gene is TRBV2, the J gene TRBJ2-5; either TRBD1 or TRBD2 may fit D (5 bases each). This TCR came from an adult with an advanced solid tumor such as melanoma, head and neck, liver or kidney cancer. This specimen consisted of CD4+ or CD8+ T cells sorted from blood, obtained in a trial of the OX40 agonist ivuxolimab. The CDR3 loop is CASSDRGQGWETQYF. The CDR3 DNA reads TGTGCCAGCAGCGACCGGGGCCAGGGATGGGAGACCCAGTACTTC. The variable domain in full, with the rest retrieved from reference TRBV2 and TRBJ2-5, is EPEVTQTPSHQVTQMGQEVILRCVPISNHLYFYWYRQILGQKVEFLVSFYNNEISEKSEIFDDQFSVERPDGSNFTLKIRSTKLEDSAMYFCASSDRGQGWETQYFGPGTRLLVL.